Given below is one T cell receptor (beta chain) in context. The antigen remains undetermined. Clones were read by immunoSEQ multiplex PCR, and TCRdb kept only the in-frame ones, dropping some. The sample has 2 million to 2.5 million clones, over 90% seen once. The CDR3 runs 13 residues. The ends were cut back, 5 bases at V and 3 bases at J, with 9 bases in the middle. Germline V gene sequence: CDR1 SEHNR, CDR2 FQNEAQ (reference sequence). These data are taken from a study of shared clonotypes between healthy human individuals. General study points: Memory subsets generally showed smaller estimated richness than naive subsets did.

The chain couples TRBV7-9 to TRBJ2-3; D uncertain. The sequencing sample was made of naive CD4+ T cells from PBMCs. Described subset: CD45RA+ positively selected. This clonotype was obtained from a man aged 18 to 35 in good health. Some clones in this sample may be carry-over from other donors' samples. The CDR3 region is CASSDGVTDTQYF. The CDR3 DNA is TGTGCCAGCAGCGATGGGGTAACAGATACGCAGTATTTT.